This is a list of T cell receptor beta chains from one sample in a study of blood T cell repertoires in COVID-19. Assay: immunoSEQ multiplex PCR; the TCRdb copy retains only in-frame clones and omits some. The sample has about 110,000 clones; around 84% are singletons. Sequenced material: peripheral blood. Source of these receptors: an elderly woman with active or convalescent COVID-19. CDR3s leave out the opening cysteine and the closing phenylalanine or tryptophan.

v_gene: TRBV7-3
CDR3aa: ASSKPGQRANTEAF

v_gene: TRBV4-2
CDR3aa: ASSQETSGSYEQY

v_gene: TRBV3-1/TRBV3-2
CDR3aa: ASSPWDSAYEQY

v_gene: TRBV2
CDR3aa: ASSPPGQGNEKLF

v_gene: TRBV6-5
CDR3aa: ASSPEGAVYGYT

v_gene: TRBV15
CDR3aa: ATSNRRAGGATDSPLH

v_gene: TRBV4-2
CDR3aa: ASSQETGLLGF

v_gene: TRBV19
CDR3aa: ASSIWGRETQY

v_gene: TRBV7-6
CDR3aa: ASSLVVNSGNTIY

v_gene: TRBV12-3/TRBV12-4
CDR3aa: ASSFGAGNTIY

v_gene: TRBV27
CDR3aa: ASSFGGDYNEQF

v_gene: TRBV7-3
CDR3aa: ASSLIGTGYNEQF

v_gene: TRBV27
CDR3aa: ASSPDSYDSGNTIY

v_gene: TRBV19
CDR3aa: ASSIWGTTFSGANVLT

v_gene: TRBV20-1
CDR3aa: SASQGSASTDTQY

v_gene: TRBV10-3
CDR3aa: AISPKGLNEKLF

v_gene: TRBV5-4
CDR3aa: ASSPQGGTEAF

v_gene: TRBV18
CDR3aa: ASSPESAGVTGELF

v_gene: TRBV2
CDR3aa: ASSEVGYEQY